The TCR beta chain described here comes from a study of T cell responses to AZD1222 COVID-19 vaccine. Whole-study results and caveats: Unmutated variant regions reportedly attract nearly half of all spike-specific TCRs. When two AZD1222 doses had been given, Spike-specific TCR breadth and depth rose.

The assay was immunoSEQ multiplex PCR, and TCRdb's table has in-frame clones only and misses some. The sample holds over 70,000 clones, roughly 88% seen once. For this clone: Antigen specificity is unknown.

V lost 6 bases and J 8 bases, leaving 10 bases between the germline ends. The CDR3 contains 12 residues. From germline, CDR1 is MNHEY and CDR2 SVGAGI. The sample here was peripheral blood, taken on day 0 of MenACWY control vaccination. The sequence came from an adult in good health. This rearrangement joins TRBV6-5 to TRBJ1-4, with D possibly matching TRBD1 (5 bases). This CDR3 is CASSRTQEKLFF. The CDR3 bases are TGTGCCAGCAGCCGGACACAAGAAAAACTGTTTTTT.